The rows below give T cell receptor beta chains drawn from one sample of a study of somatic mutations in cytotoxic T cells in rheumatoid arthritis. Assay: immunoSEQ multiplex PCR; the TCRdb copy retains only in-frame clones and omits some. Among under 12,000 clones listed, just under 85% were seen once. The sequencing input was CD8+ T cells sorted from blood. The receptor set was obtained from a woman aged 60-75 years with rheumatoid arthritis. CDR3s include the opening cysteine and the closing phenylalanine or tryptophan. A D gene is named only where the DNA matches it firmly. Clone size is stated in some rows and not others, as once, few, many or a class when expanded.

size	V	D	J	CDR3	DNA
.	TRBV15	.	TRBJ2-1	CATSRAGANEQFF	TGTGCCACCAGCAGAGCTGGGGCGAATGAGCAGTTCTTC
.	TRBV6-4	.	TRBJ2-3	CASRPAEVDTDTQYF	TGTGCCAGCCGCCCGGCGGAGGTTGACACAGATACGCAGTATTTT
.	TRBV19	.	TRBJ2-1	CASSRRGPEQFF	TGTGCCAGTAGTAGGAGGGGGCCCGAGCAGTTCTTC
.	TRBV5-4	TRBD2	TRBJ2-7	CASSPGGAGEQYF	TGTGCCAGCAGCCCGGGGGGGGCTGGCGAGCAGTACTTC
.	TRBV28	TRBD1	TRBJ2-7	CASSLGGPYEQYF	TGTGCCAGCAGCCTAGGGGGCCCCTACGAGCAGTACTTC
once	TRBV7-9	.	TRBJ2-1	CASSRQEDEQFF	TGTGCCAGCAGCCGACAGGAGGATGAGCAGTTCTTC
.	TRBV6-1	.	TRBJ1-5	CASSEARSSQPQHF	TGTGCCAGCAGTGAAGCCCGTTCCAGTCAGCCCCAGCATTTT
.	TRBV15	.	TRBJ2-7	CATSRDEANDEQYF	TGTGCCACCAGCAGAGATGAGGCCAACGACGAGCAGTACTTC
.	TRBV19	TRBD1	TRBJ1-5	CASSIPRRDRRNQPQHF	TGTGCCAGTAGTATACCACGCCGGGACAGGAGGAATCAGCCCCAGCATTTT
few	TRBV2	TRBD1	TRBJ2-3	CASQRTGRTDTQYF	TGTGCCAGCCAAAGGACAGGTCGCACAGATACGCAGTATTTT
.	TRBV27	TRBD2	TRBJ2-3	CASSLYSRGLATDTQYF	TGTGCCAGCAGTTTATATTCGCGGGGACTAGCCACAGATACGCAGTATTTT
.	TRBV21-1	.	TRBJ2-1	CASSDKYGTSGKGEQFF	TGTGCCAGCAGTGATAAATACGGGACTAGCGGTAAGGGGGAGCAGTTCTTC
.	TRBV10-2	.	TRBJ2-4	CASSSDTWAGIQYF	TGCGCCAGCAGTTCCGACACATGGGCGGGCATTCAGTACTTC
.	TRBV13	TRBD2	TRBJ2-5	CASSLRGREGQETQYF	TGTGCCAGCAGCCTCCGGGGGCGGGAGGGCCAAGAGACCCAGTACTTC
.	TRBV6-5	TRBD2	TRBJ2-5	CASKLAGGETQYF	TGTGCCAGCAAACTAGCGGGAGGGGAGACCCAGTACTTC
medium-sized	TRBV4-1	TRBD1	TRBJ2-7	CASSQGAGTGSYEQYF	TGCGCCAGCAGCCAAGGGGCCGGGACAGGATCCTACGAGCAGTACTTC